This section outlines one TCR beta chain sequence together with its context. This clonotype was detected many times. What this receptor recognizes is not known. No much larger clone is present one base from it, and per-base qualities are unavailable. What this sample's treatment or condition label stands for: in vitro stimulation with specific CMV peptide epitopes to enrich CMV-specific T cells. Sequencing relied on an Illumina HiSeq 1500. TCRdb handled the public reads itself, with Q25 trimming in fastp and clone calling in MiXCR, and kept productive beta chains. Each CDR3 protein appears once, grouped with its most common genes and DNA. The sample table shows roughly 700,000 distinct CDR3 sequences, and about 33% are seen once. The leading ten clones occupy roughly 18% of the sample. This specimen comes from a study of T cell repertoires in cytomegalovirus infection (dated by TCRdb to between 2018 and 2021). Regarding the complete study: Recently identified HLA-C-restricted CMV epitopes, whose presentation resists viral immunomodulation, were targeted by peptide stimulations together with well-studied HLA-B-restricted epitopes. The HLA type of each donor mattered for the analysis, because public TCR beta signatures pointed to carriage of CMV infection along with the matching HLA type.

Overall study outcomes, separate from this receptor: The ex vivo response was dominated by HLA-C-restricted CMV-specific TCR beta clonotypes, and the single most frequent clonotype in two of eight donors was supplied by these HLA-C-restricted clonotypes. Carriers of CMV infection plus the relevant HLA type were discriminated by the cumulative frequency of public TCR beta family members in the study cohort and in an independent approximately 360-donor cohort.

CDR1 SGHTA and CDR2 FQGNSA were looked up in the germline V gene. A distance of 10 bases separates the germline ends of V and J, which lose 5 bases and 2 bases respectively. Reading from cysteine to phenylalanine, the CDR3 counts 13 amino acids. Only the CDR3 region is kept as DNA, spanning 39 bases read in frame from base 1. The V and J segments used are TRBV7-2 and TRBJ2-7, with no confidently assigned D gene. This sequence originates from a human donor in good health (CMV status not recorded). Some clones in this sample may be carry-over from other donors' samples. Sample: cultured PBMCs, taken from culture after CMV antigen stimulation. The CDR3 here reads CASSLNSPYEQYF. The bases are TGTGCCAGCAGCCTAAACAGCCCCTACGAGCAGTACTTC.